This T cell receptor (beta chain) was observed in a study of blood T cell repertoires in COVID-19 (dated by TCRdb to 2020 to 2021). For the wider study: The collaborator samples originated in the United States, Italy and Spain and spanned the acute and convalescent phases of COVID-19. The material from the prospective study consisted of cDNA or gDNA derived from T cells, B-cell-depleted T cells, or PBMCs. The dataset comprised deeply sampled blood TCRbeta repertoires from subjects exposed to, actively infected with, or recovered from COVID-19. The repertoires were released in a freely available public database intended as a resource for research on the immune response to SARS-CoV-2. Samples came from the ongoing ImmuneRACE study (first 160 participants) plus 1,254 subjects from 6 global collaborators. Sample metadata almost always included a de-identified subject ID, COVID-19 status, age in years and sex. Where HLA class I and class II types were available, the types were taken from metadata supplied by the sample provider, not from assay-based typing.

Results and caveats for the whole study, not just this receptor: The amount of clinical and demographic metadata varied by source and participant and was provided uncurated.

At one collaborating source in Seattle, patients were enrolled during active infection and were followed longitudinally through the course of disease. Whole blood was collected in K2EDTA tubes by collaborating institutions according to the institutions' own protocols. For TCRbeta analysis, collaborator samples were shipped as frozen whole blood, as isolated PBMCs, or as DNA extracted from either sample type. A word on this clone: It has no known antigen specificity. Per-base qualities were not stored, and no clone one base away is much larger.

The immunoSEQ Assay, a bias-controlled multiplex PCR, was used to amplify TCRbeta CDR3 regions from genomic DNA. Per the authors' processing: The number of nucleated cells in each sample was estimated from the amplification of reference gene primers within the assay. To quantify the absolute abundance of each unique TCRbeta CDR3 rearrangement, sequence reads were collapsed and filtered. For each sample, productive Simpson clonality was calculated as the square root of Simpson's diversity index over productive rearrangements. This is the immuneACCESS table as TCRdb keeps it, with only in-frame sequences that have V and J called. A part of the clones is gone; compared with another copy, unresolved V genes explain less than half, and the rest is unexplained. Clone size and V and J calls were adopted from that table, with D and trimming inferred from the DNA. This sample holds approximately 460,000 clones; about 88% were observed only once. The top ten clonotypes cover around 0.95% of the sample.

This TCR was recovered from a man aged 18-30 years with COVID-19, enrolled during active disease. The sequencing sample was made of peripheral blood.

The CDR3 reads as follows: CASSHTRTGEQFF. In nucleotides, the sequence is TGTGCCAGCAGCCACACTAGGACCGGGGAGCAGTTCTTC. Recombination connected TRBV7-9 to TRBJ2-1; D gene: possibly TRBD2, on 5 matching bases. V drops 5 bases and J drops 10 bases, leaving 15 bases in between. From its cysteine to its phenylalanine, the CDR3 spans 13 amino acids. Only the CDR3 DNA is retained, 39 bases long and in frame from the first base. For CDR1 and CDR2, the germline V gene (reference sequence) lists SEHNR and FQNEAQ.